A single sample is the source of the 7 T cell receptor beta chains below, sequenced in a study of tumor-infiltrating lymphocytes in primary liver carcinoma. With around 520 ng total RNA as template and a constant-region primer, TCR beta cDNA was made. Slightly modified ARM-PCR served as the procedure for the TCR beta libraries. These libraries came from three rounds of nested multiplex PCR. The first two PCR rounds used TRBV1-TRBV30 forward primers with a C-beta reverse primer, roughly 10 cycles each. TCRdb itself ran the multiplex PCR reads through MiXCR, one entry per CDR3 protein. The profile covers 100,000 or so distinct CDR3 sequences, with around three quarters appearing a single time and 9.5% taken by the ten largest. Extraction of RNA together with DNA used about 17-31 mg of unsorted bulk tissue. The material sequenced was liver tumor tissue from sampling region 5. This sample's subset: tumor region T5, tumor centre. The receptors come from a woman aged 55-69 years with primary liver carcinoma and hepatitis B virus infection.

The chain combines TRBV20-1 with TRBJ2-2; maybe TRBD1 (6 bases). The germline CDR1 and CDR2 sequences are DFQATT and SNEGSKA (reference sequence). V lost 6 bases, J lost 8 bases, and 16 bases lay in between. The CDR3 runs 13 residues. The CDR3, as DNA: TGCAGTGCCAATCAGGGGCGCGGGGGGGAGCTGTTTTTT. Translation gives CSANQGRGGELFF.

This clonotype was counted at least ten times. This chain uses TRBV29-1 with TRBJ2-7, with D maybe TRBD1 (6 bases). Trimming cost V 6 bases and J 1 base, with 16 bases left between them. CDR1 and CDR2 (germline): SQVTM, ANQGSEA. The CDR3 totals 14 residues. The DNA for the CDR3 is TGCAGCGTCGCAGGACAGATCGGATCCTACGAGCAGTACTTC. Amino acids: CSVAGQIGSYEQYF.

This clonotype was recorded at least ten times. The V call is TRBV6-6, the J call TRBJ1-5, with D uncertain. Germline CDR1 MNHNY, CDR2 SVGAGI (reference sequence). CDR3 length: 17 residues. V was cut by 4 bases and J by 1 base, with 17 bases left in between. For the CDR3, the DNA is TGTGCCAGCAGTTTCACATTGGGCGTGAGGAGCAATCAGCCCCAGCATTTT. Translation gives CASSFTLGVRSNQPQHF.

CDR3: CSAQSPGVHYEQYF. CDR3 nucleotide sequence: TGCAGTGCTCAGTCCCCAGGGGTGCACTACGAGCAGTACTTC. The chain couples TRBV20-1 to TRBJ2-7; maybe TRBD1 (6 bases). The CDR3 runs to 14 residues. The V and J ends lost 5 bases and 3 bases respectively, with 17 bases between them. Germline CDR1 DFQATT, CDR2 SNEGSKA (reference sequence).

This clonotype has a handful of counts. J is TRBJ2-1 and V is TRBV6-4, with TRBD2 matching over 7 bases. The CDR3 loop spans 16 amino acids. Germline values: CDR1 MRHNA, CDR2 SNTAGT. V shed 6 bases, J shed 3 bases, and the junction held 11 bases outside the gene matches. CDR3 in amino acids: CASSLRAGVGYNEQFF. The CDR3 DNA follows: TGTGCCAGCAGCCTCCGGGCGGGAGTAGGCTACAATGAGCAGTTCTTC.

About this clonotype itself: Mismatch with germline at one junction end may stem from a read error. V is TRBV11-3 and J is TRBJ2-3; D not certain. Germline-derived CDR1 and CDR2 are SGHNT and YENEEA. There are 12 residues in the CDR3. The CDR3 sequence: CASRPLGDMQYF. The CDR3 DNA reads as TGTGCCAGCAGACCGTTAGGCGATATGCAGTATTTT.

This clonotype was detected many times. V and J are TRBV5-1 and TRBJ2-7, with TRBD2 matching 9 bases. Looked up from germline, CDR1 is SGHRS and CDR2 is YFSETQ. J was trimmed by 2 bases and V by 5 bases; bases with no gene match: 5. The CDR3 runs 14 residues. CDR3 amino acids: CASRDLAGPYEQYF. In DNA, the CDR3 is TGCGCCAGCAGGGATCTAGCGGGACCCTACGAGCAGTACTTC.